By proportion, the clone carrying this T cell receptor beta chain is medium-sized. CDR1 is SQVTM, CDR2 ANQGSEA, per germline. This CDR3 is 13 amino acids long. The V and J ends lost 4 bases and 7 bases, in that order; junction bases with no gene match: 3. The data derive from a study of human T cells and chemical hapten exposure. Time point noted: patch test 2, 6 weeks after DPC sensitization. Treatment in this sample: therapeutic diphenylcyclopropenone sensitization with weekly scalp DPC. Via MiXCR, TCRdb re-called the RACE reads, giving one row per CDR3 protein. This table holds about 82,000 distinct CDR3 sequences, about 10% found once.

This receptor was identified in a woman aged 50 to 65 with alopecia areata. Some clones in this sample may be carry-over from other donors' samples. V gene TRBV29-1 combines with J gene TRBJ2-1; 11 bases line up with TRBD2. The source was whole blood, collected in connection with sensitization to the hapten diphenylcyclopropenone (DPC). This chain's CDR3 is CSVVTSGSNEQFF. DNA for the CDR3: TGCAGCGTTGTCACTAGCGGGAGTAATGAGCAGTTCTTC.